What follows are 8 T cell receptor beta chains derived from one specimen sequenced in a study of T cells in women clearing cervical HPV infection. Data came from immunoSEQ multiplex PCR; TCRdb stores just in-frame clones and leaves some out. The table gives some 20,000 clones; the top ten clones make up around 5% of it. Sequenced input: blood buffy coat. The receptor set was obtained from a woman aged 18-70 years with a cervical HPV16 infection that either progressed to CIN3+ or cleared (not recorded which).

In regard to this clone: The read ends 3 residues before the CDR3 terminus; that terminus is restored from the germline J gene. The V gene is TRBV6-4, the J gene TRBJ1-5, with 10 positions matching TRBD1. The CDR3 runs to 14 residues. Germline V lookup: CDR1 MRHNA, CDR2 SNTAGT. The sequenced CDR3 bases are TGTGCCAGCAGTGACGGGACAGGGGTTGAACCC. This translates into CASSDGTGVEP. The whole CDR3 region reads CASSDGTGVEPQHF.

Concerning this clone: The read ends 3 residues early relative to the CDR3; the germline J gene fills the gap. The chain couples TRBV5-1 to TRBJ2-5; 8 nucleotides match TRBD2. Trimming at V came to 1 base and at J to 3 bases, leaving 2 bases not matched to a gene. This CDR3 has 14 amino acids. CDR1 is SGHRS and CDR2 is YFSETQ in the germline V gene. Partial CDR3 DNA: TGCGCCAGCAGCTTGAACGGGGGGGAAGAGACC. Translation gives CASSLNGGEET. The full-length CDR3 reads as CASSLNGGEETQYF.

Concerning this clone itself: From the germline J gene comes the end of the CDR3, since the read stops 3 residues before it. The chain has TRBV18 and TRBJ1-2; the D is unclear. CDR3 length: 13 residues. Germline V gives CDR1 KGHSH, CDR2 LQKENI. The CDR3 DNA, read in part, is TGTGCCAGCTCACCAGGGCCGACCTACGAC. This codes for CASSPGPTYD. The CDR3 in full is CASSPGPTYDYTF.

Points on this clone: The read halts 3 residues ahead of the CDR3 end, with the missing end drawn from the germline J gene. V usage is TRBV12-3 or TRBV12-4 and J usage is TRBJ2-5, with TRBD2 matching 9 bases. V was pared by 5 bases and J by 1 base, with 8 bases of the junction left unmatched. This CDR3 comprises 16 residues. The DNA read from the CDR3 is TGTGCCAGCAGTCGCCCGGGACTAGCTAGCCAAGAGACC. Protein: CASSRPGLASQET. The full CDR3 reads CASSRPGLASQETQYF.

With respect to this clone: Read sequence stops 3 residues before the CDR3 end, and the germline J gene provides the missing end. The J gene is TRBJ1-6, the V gene TRBV19; 7 bases line up with TRBD1. The CDR3 is 19 residues long. V gave up 4 bases and J gave up 2 bases; unmatched junction bases: 14. CDR1 is LNHDA, CDR2 SQIVND, per germline (reference sequence). The covered CDR3 bases are TGTGCCAGTAGTAGCCCCCCGGGAGGGGGCGAACCCTATAATTCACCC. Its translation is CASSSPPGGGEPYNSP. The entire CDR3 sequence reads CASSSPPGGGEPYNSPLHF.

Points on this clone: The DNA ends 3 residues before the CDR3 does, and the rest of the CDR3 is filled in from the germline J gene. V and J are TRBV18 and TRBJ2-2, with D perhaps being TRBD1 or TRBD2 (5 bases each). The CDR3 covers 14 residues. Germline CDR1 reads KGHSH; CDR2 reads LQKENI. V lost 5 bases, J lost 7 bases, and 14 bases lay in between. CDR3 in amino acids: CASSGRQTFGELFF. The CDR3 DNA, read in part, is TGTGCCAGCTCAGGGAGACAGACGTTCGGGGAG.

Concerning this clone: The CDR3 is cut off 3 residues early in the read; its end comes from the germline J gene. V gene TRBV14 combines with J gene TRBJ2-3, with 7 bases identical to TRBD1. The CDR3 extends over 17 amino acids. The germline V gene has CDR1 SGHDN and CDR2 FVKESK. This CDR3 is CASSQDPRGPPNQPQYF. CDR3 DNA (partial): TGTGCCAGCAGCCAAGATCCGAGGGGGCCCCCAAATCAGCCG.

A note on this clone: The CDR3 end is not reached by the read, which stops 3 residues before it; the germline J gene fills it in. V and J are TRBV30 and TRBJ2-3; 10 bases line up with TRBD1. The CDR3 spans 15 residues. V shed 5 bases and J 4 bases; nucleotides not matched to a gene: 9. Per germline, CDR1 GTSNPN and CDR2 SVGIG (reference sequence). The CDR3 sequence is CAWSITGTGADTQYF. The sequenced CDR3 bases are TGTGCCTGGTCGATAACCGGGACAGGGGCAGATACG.